One T cell receptor (beta chain) is described in this entry. The antigen remains undetermined. The source of the sample is a study of T cell repertoires in cytomegalovirus infection. Each CDR3 protein is one row after TCRdb ran MiXCR on the reads. The sample comprises 95,000 to 120,000 distinct CDR3 sequences, 30% to 35% of which are singletons, and approximately 41% rests with the top ten. The CDR3 runs 16 residues. Germline CDR1 reads SGHNT; CDR2 reads YYREEE (reference sequence). The ends lost 4 bases at V and 10 bases at J; junction bases unmatched: 14. The gene calls are TRBV5-4 and TRBJ1-6; 7 bases fit TRBD1. The receptor was derived from a human donor in good health (CMV status not recorded). Some clones in this sample may be carry-over from other donors' samples. The sample was CD8+ T cells from cultured PBMCs, taken from culture after CMV antigen stimulation. As DNA, the CDR3 is TGTGCCAGCAGCCAACACAGGGGCCTAAACGGATCACCCCTCCACTTT. Its protein product is CASSQHRGLNGSPLHF.